What follows are 17 T cell receptor beta chains derived from one specimen sequenced in a study of chronic HIV infection and antiretroviral therapy. TCRdb re-analysed the 5' RACE reads in MiXCR, keeping a single row per CDR3 protein. The table lists about 38,000 distinct CDR3 sequences, roughly 8.8% of them singletons. Sample: peripheral blood. The source of these receptors is an adult who had HIV and had not received antiretroviral therapy, or was an uninfected healthy control (not recorded which).

CDR3 in DNA: TGCAGCGTTGAAGATCTGAAACAGGGGGCTGGTGGCTACACCTTC. As protein: CSVEDLKQGAGGYTF. J is TRBJ1-2 and V is TRBV29-1, with 9 bases matching TRBD1. The germline V gene encodes CDR1 SQVTM and CDR2 ANQGSEA. The CDR3 length is 15 residues. V lost 0 bases and J lost 7; bases outside the gene matches: 9.

The V and J genes are TRBV5-1 and TRBJ2-1, with D perhaps TRBD1 or TRBD2 (5 bases each). Deletions cut 5 bases from V and 0 bases from J, with 9 bases between. CDR1 SGHRS and CDR2 YFSETQ come from the germline V gene. The CDR3 has 14 residues. DNA for the CDR3: TGCGCCAGCAGTTGGGGGACCTCCTACAATGAGCAGTTCTTC. It specifies CASSWGTSYNEQFF.

This clonotype was counted a few times. This rearrangement joins TRBV10-3 to TRBJ2-7; 8 nucleotides match TRBD1. In germline, CDR1 is ENHRY, CDR2 SYGVKD. V shed 3 bases, J shed 3 bases, and the junction held 1 base outside the gene matches. CDR3 length: 13 residues. The CDR3 DNA reads as TGTGCCATCAGTGAAACAGGGGGCTACGAGCAGTACTTC. Its protein product is CAISETGGYEQYF.

The rearrangement uses TRBV11-1 and TRBJ2-3, with TRBD2 matching 9 bases. In germline, CDR1 is SGHAT, CDR2 FQDESV (reference sequence). This CDR3 contains 15 residues. V lost 5 bases and J lost 4; bases outside the gene matches: 7. DNA for the CDR3: TGTGCCAGCAGCGATCCGGGACTAGCTGCAGATACGCAGTATTTT. It encodes CASSDPGLAADTQYF.

This clonotype was counted only a few times. The chain uses TRBV5-1 and TRBJ2-2, with 7 positions matching TRBD1. Germline values: CDR1 SGHRS, CDR2 YFSETQ. The CDR3 length is 14 residues. V lost 7 bases, J lost 3 bases, and 6 bases stayed unmatched. CDR3 residues: CASRKGADTGELFF. In DNA form, the CDR3 reads TGCGCCAGCCGAAAGGGGGCGGACACCGGGGAGCTGTTTTTT.

This clonotype was picked up a small number of times. V is TRBV28 and J is TRBJ1-1, with TRBD1 as a possible D gene (5 bases). Per germline, CDR1 MDHEN and CDR2 SYDVKM. Trimming took off 4 bases at V and 6 bases at J, with 9 bases between the two ends. The CDR3 sequence is 12 residues long. CDR3 amino acids: CASSYGGAEAFF. In DNA form, the CDR3 reads TGTGCCAGCAGTTACGGAGGGGCTGAAGCTTTCTTT.

The chain employs TRBV5-1 and TRBJ1-2; D unresolved. CDR3 size: 14 residues. In germline, CDR1 is SGHRS, CDR2 YFSETQ. With 1 base removed from V and 6 bases from J, the gap between germline ends came to 13 bases. CDR3 in DNA: TGCGCCAGCAGCTTGTACGTACAGCGAGATGGCTACACCTTC. It encodes CASSLYVQRDGYTF.

Ten or more counts support this clonotype. The J gene is TRBJ1-2, the V gene TRBV29-1; D not certain. The CDR3 is 11 amino acids. CDR1 and CDR2 from the germline V gene are SQVTM and ANQGSEA. V gave up 3 bases and J gave up 8 bases, with 10 bases separating them. The chain's CDR3 is CSVDHRSGYTF. The CDR3, as DNA: TGCAGCGTTGATCATCGCTCCGGCTACACCTTC.

This clonotype was seen ten or more times. The chain has TRBV6-1 and TRBJ2-1; 11 bases are a match to TRBD2. Germline V gene data show CDR1 as MNHNS and CDR2 as SASEGT. The length of the CDR3 is 15 residues. With V trimmed by 1 base and J by 9 bases, 5 bases remained unmatched. This CDR3 reads CASSEGLAGGSEQFF. The CDR3 DNA reads TGTGCCAGCAGTGAAGGGCTAGCGGGAGGTAGTGAGCAGTTCTTC.

This sequence joins TRBV28 and TRBJ2-1; 13 nucleotides align to TRBD2. The CDR3 contains 15 residues. V was pared by 6 bases and J by 4 bases, with 3 bases of the junction left unmatched. Germline loops: CDR1 MDHEN, CDR2 SYDVKM. The chain's CDR3 is CASRPTSGGYNEQFF. In nucleotides, the CDR3 is TGTGCCAGCAGGCCGACTAGCGGGGGGTACAATGAGCAGTTCTTC.

This clonotype was seen repeatedly, ten times or more. V is TRBV20-1 and J is TRBJ2-3, with 8 bases lining up with TRBD2. Germline assignment: CDR1 DFQATT and CDR2 SNEGSKA (reference sequence). V lost 0 bases to trimming and J lost 6 bases; unmatched junction nucleotides: 11. The CDR3 loop spans 16 amino acids. The CDR3 sequence: CSARDLGTGGPDTQYF. The CDR3 coding sequence is TGCAGTGCTAGAGATCTAGGCACGGGAGGGCCGGATACGCAGTATTTT.

V usage is TRBV28 and J usage is TRBJ2-3; no clear D. Trimming took off 8 bases at V and 6 bases at J, with 6 bases between the two ends. Germline lookup yields CDR1 MDHEN and CDR2 SYDVKM. This CDR3 is 10 amino acids long. CDR3: CASGWDTQYF. The CDR3 region has the DNA TGTGCCAGCGGCTGGGATACGCAGTATTTT.

This clonotype was seen repeatedly, ten times or more. V gene TRBV28 combines with J gene TRBJ1-1; D is perhaps TRBD1 (6 bases). Germline loops: CDR1 MDHEN, CDR2 SYDVKM. This CDR3 is 13 amino acids long. V shed 4 bases and J shed 5 bases, with 11 bases lying between them. The CDR3 bases are TGTGCCAGCAGTTCCACAGGGTTGACTGAAGCTTTCTTT. Protein: CASSSTGLTEAFF.

The gene calls are TRBV9 and TRBJ2-4, with D possibly matching TRBD2 (5 bases). This CDR3 has 15 amino acids. The V and J ends lost 0 bases and 1 base respectively, with 8 bases between them. Germline CDR1 and CDR2: SGDLS and YYNGEE. CDR3 DNA sequence: TGTGCCAGCAGCGTAGATCCGGGGGCCAAAAACATTCAGTACTTC. It codes for CASSVDPGAKNIQYF. The whole variable domain, filled in from reference TRBV9 and TRBJ2-4, reads DSGVTQTPKHLITATGQRVTLRCSPRSGDLSVYWYQQSLDQGLQFLIQYYNGEERAKGNILERFSAQQFPDLHSELNLSSLELGDSALYFCASSVDPGAKNIQYFGAGTRLSVL.

This rearrangement joins TRBV27 to TRBJ2-7; D is unresolved. CDR3 length: 14 residues. Germline V lookup: CDR1 MNHEY, CDR2 SMNVEV (reference sequence). Between the trimmed V and J ends, which lost 2 bases and 2 bases, there was a span of 10 bases. The CDR3 sequence: CASSLIKNPYEQYF. The CDR3 nucleotides read TGTGCCAGCAGTTTAATCAAAAACCCCTACGAGCAGTACTTC.

The chain links TRBV11-2 to TRBJ1-5; 8 positions agree with TRBD1. This CDR3 is 15 amino acids long. Germline assignment: CDR1 SGHAT and CDR2 FQNNGV. The ends lost 5 bases at V and 2 bases at J; junction bases unmatched: 5. The CDR3 loop is CASSLTTGGNQPQHF. The DNA for the CDR3 is TGTGCCAGCAGCCTCACGACAGGGGGCAATCAGCCCCAGCATTTT.

This clonotype appeared a few times. The rearrangement joins TRBV9 to TRBJ2-5, with 7 bases aligning to TRBD2. The CDR3 has 15 amino acids. CDR1 and CDR2 from the germline V gene are SGDLS and YYNGEE. J gave up 4 bases and V 0 bases, and 6 bases lay outside the gene matches. This CDR3 reads CASSVGAGVRETQYF. CDR3 sequence (DNA): TGTGCCAGCAGCGTAGGTGCGGGAGTGAGAGAGACCCAGTACTTC.